Presented here are 13 T cell receptor beta chains from one specimen sequenced in a study of blood T cell repertoires in COVID-19. Sequenced by immunoSEQ multiplex PCR; TCRdb stores in-frame clones only, minus some. The table records 280,000 or so clones, nearly 90% of them present only once. The sequencing sample was made of PBMCs or T cells enriched from blood (not recorded which). The receptors were sampled from a woman under 30 with acute COVID-19.

The sample holds a few counts of this clone. The chain recombines TRBV7-9 with TRBJ1-2; 7 bases are a match to TRBD1. CDR1 is SEHNR, CDR2 FQNEAQ, per germline (reference sequence). The J segment lost 1 base and the V segment lost 5 bases, leaving 7 bases of the junction unmatched. This CDR3 region has 15 residues. The CDR3 region is CASSPGTALNYGYTF. CDR3 DNA: TGTGCCAGCAGCCCAGGGACAGCCCTTAACTATGGCTACACCTTC.

V usage is TRBV19 and J usage is TRBJ1-3, with TRBD1 matching over 7 bases. Per the germline V gene, CDR1 is LNHDA and CDR2 is SQIVND (reference sequence). V gave up 6 bases and J gave up 0 bases; unmatched junction bases: 8. The CDR3 totals 16 residues. The CDR3 sequence: CASRHRQGSSGNTIYF. In nucleotides, the CDR3 is TGTGCCAGTAGACATCGACAGGGTTCCTCTGGAAACACCATATATTTT.

V is TRBV9 and J is TRBJ1-2; the match to TRBD1 covers 7 bases. With 4 bases clipped from V and 8 bases from J, the junction kept 11 bases outside the gene matches. Germline assignment: CDR1 SGDLS and CDR2 YYNGEE. The CDR3 contains 14 residues. The CDR3 region is CASSTRDSGAGYTF. The CDR3 DNA reads as TGTGCCAGCAGCACCCGGGACAGCGGTGCCGGCTACACCTTC.

This chain joins TRBV28 and TRBJ1-2; D is possibly TRBD1 (5 bases). Trimming took off 7 bases at V and 8 bases at J, with 23 bases between the two ends. Germline CDR1 reads MDHEN; CDR2 reads SYDVKM. The CDR3 spans 15 residues. CDR3 protein: CASIPSVGGVKGYTF. The CDR3 nucleotides are TGTGCCAGCATCCCCTCTGTCGGGGGGGTGAAGGGCTACACCTTC.

The chain recombines TRBV28 with TRBJ2-2, with 7 positions matching TRBD1. This CDR3 has 15 amino acids. Germline values: CDR1 MDHEN, CDR2 SYDVKM. J was trimmed by 5 bases and V by 3 bases; bases with no gene match: 6. The CDR3 nucleotides read TGTGCCAGCAGTTTCCCCGCAGGGGGAACCGGGGAGCTGTTTTTT. Its translation: CASSFPAGGTGELFF. The entire variable domain, with the rest obtained from reference TRBV28 and TRBJ2-2, is as follows: DVKVTQSSRYLVKRTGEKVFLECVQDMDHENMFWYRQDPGLGLRLIYFSYDVKMKEKGDIPEGYSVSREKKERFSLILESASTNQTSMYLCASSFPAGGTGELFFGEGSRLTVL.

The chain carries TRBV25-1 and TRBJ2-3, with D perhaps TRBD2 (5 bases). Trimming removed 3 bases from V and 6 bases from J, with 13 bases in between. The CDR3 totals 14 residues. Per germline, CDR1 MGHDK and CDR2 SYGVNS. The CDR3 is CASSDVGTRDTQYF. The CDR3 nucleotides read TGTGCCAGCAGTGACGTCGGCACTAGGGATACGCAGTATTTT.

V is TRBV4-2 and J is TRBJ2-7, with D possibly matching TRBD2 (6 bases). The CDR3 has 20 amino acids. Trimming pared 0 bases from V and 0 bases from J, leaving 24 bases between. CDR1 is LGHNA, CDR2 YNFKEQ, per germline. CDR3 sequence reads: CASSQDTRDLADRSSYEQYF. The CDR3 nucleotides are TGTGCCAGCAGCCAAGATACAAGGGACTTAGCGGACCGGAGCTCCTACGAGCAGTACTTC.

The CDR3 spells CASSQVASGLAKNIQYF. The DNA for the CDR3 is TGTGCCAGCAGCCAAGTAGCTAGCGGGTTAGCCAAAAACATTCAGTACTTC. This sequence joins TRBV3-1 (or the pseudogene TRBV3-2) and TRBJ2-4; 8 nucleotides line up with TRBD2. V gave up 1 base and J gave up 0 bases; unmatched junction bases: 5. The CDR3 is made up of 17 amino acids. The germline V gene has CDR1 LGHDT and CDR2 YNNKEL (reference sequence).

The chain links TRBV7-2 to TRBJ2-5; 10 bases agree with TRBD1. Germline values: CDR1 SGHTA, CDR2 FQGNSA. Trimming took 3 bases from V and 3 from J; bases not matched to a gene: 1. The CDR3 is 14 amino acids. The CDR3 coding sequence is TGTGCCAGCAGCTTTGGGACAGGGGAAGAGACCCAGTACTTC. Amino acid sequence: CASSFGTGEETQYF.

The DNA of the CDR3 is TGCAGCGTGCCCGGGACAGGGGACTACGAGCAGTACTTC. This gives the protein CSVPGTGDYEQYF. The chain employs TRBV29-1 and TRBJ2-7; 10 bases match TRBD1. V lost 6 bases to trimming and J lost 3 bases; unmatched junction nucleotides: 5. The CDR3 consists of 13 residues. The germline gives CDR1 SQVTM, CDR2 ANQGSEA.

This chain uses TRBV9 with TRBJ2-7, with D possibly matching TRBD2 (5 bases). This CDR3 comprises 15 residues. Per germline, CDR1 SGDLS and CDR2 YYNGEE. The V end was cut by 4 bases, the J end by 0 bases, with 14 bases between. The CDR3 DNA reads as TGTGCCAGCAGCCCAAGCGGTACTGTCTCCTACGAGCAGTACTTC. It is translated as CASSPSGTVSYEQYF.

This rearrangement joins TRBV3-1 (or the pseudogene TRBV3-2) to TRBJ2-7; TRBD2 agrees at 12 bases. The CDR3 has 18 residues. V trimming: 4 bases; J trimming: 0 bases; junction bases outside the gene matches: 10. CDR1 is LGHDT, CDR2 YNNKEL, per germline (reference sequence). The CDR3 region has the DNA TGTGCCAGCAGCCCCTACCCTGGACTAGCGGGGAGCTCCTACGAGCAGTACTTC. Protein sequence: CASSPYPGLAGSSYEQYF.

This clone showed up just once. The chain employs TRBV4-2 and TRBJ2-7, with D perhaps TRBD2 (6 bases). Germline V gene sequence: CDR1 LGHNA, CDR2 YNFKEQ. The V gene lost 0 bases and the J gene lost 5 bases, with 20 bases spanning the gap. CDR3 length equals 17 residues. The CDR3 DNA reads as TGTGCCAGCAGCCAAGATGGGTATCGGGAGCTCATGGACGAGCAGTACTTC. Encoded protein: CASSQDGYRELMDEQYF.